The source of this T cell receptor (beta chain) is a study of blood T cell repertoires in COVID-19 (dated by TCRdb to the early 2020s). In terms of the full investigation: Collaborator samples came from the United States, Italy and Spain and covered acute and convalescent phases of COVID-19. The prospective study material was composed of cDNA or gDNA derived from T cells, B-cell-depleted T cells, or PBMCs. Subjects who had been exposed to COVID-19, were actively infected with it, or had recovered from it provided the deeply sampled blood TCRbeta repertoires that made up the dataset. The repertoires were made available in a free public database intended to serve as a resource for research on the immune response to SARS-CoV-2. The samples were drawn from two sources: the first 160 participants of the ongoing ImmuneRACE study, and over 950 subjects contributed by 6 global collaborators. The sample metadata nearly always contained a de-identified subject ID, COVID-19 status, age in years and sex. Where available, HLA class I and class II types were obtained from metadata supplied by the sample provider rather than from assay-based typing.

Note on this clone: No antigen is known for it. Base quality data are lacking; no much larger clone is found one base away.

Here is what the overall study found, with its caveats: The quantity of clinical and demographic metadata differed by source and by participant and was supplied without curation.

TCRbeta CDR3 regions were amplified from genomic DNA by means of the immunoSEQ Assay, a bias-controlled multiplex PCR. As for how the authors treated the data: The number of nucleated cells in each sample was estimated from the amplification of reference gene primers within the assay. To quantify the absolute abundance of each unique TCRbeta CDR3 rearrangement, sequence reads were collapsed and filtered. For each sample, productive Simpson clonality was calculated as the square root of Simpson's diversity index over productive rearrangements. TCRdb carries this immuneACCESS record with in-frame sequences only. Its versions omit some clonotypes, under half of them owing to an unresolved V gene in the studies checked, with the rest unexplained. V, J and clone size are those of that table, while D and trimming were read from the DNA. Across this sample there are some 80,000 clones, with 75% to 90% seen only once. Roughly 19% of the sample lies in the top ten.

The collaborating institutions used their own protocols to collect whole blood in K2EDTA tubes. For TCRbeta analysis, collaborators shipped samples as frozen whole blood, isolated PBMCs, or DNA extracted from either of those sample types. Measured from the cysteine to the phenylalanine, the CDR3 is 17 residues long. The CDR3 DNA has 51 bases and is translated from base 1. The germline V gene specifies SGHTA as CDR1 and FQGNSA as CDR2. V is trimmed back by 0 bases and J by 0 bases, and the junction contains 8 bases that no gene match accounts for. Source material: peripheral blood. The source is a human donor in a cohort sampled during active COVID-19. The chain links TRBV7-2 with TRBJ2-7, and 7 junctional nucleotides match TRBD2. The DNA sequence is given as TGTGCCAGCAGCTTAGCGGGCGGGGGTCTTTCCTCCTACGAGCAGTACTTC. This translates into CASSLAGGGLSSYEQYF.